This T cell receptor (beta chain) was profiled in a study of cytotoxic CD8 clonotypes in ibrutinib-treated CLL. Profiled with immunoSEQ multiplex PCR; TCRdb holds only in-frame clones, not every one. This table has 150,000 to 250,000 clones, over 60% appearing once. Findings of the study overall: Higher circulating CD8+ T-cell counts strongly accompanied higher baseline clonality, above age-matched healthy donors.

Germline CDR1 reads SEHNR; CDR2 reads FQNEAQ (reference sequence). After removal of 1 base from V and 5 bases from J, the junction contained 11 bases not matched to a gene. This CDR3 region has 16 residues. In its sample, this clone ranks as large (0.1 to 1%). Its antigen is still unknown. This TCR derives from a human donor with chronic lymphocytic leukemia. The rearrangement joins TRBV7-9 to TRBJ2-7, with TRBD2 identical over 7 bases. Sequencing used PBMCs, obtained after 24 months of ibrutinib treatment. CDR3 in amino acids: CASSLVGEGLTDEQYF. In nucleotides, the CDR3 is TGTGCCAGCAGCTTAGTGGGGGAGGGTTTGACCGACGAGCAGTACTTC.